This T cell receptor (beta chain) is from a study of cytomegalovirus exposure and HLA in healthy donors. Study conclusions and caveats: For cytomegalovirus status, the classifier reportedly gave diagnoses with high specificity and sensitivity. The study flagged 150 to 200 TCR beta chains as cytomegalovirus-associated.

The CDR3 is made up of 13 amino acids. Trimming cost V 5 bases and J 9 bases; bases outside gene matches: 3. The germline CDR1 and CDR2 sequences are SGHNT and YENEEA. Only in-frame clones appear in the TCRdb table, and some are missing; sequencing was by immunoSEQ multiplex PCR. The profile shows some 83,000 clones, over 85% of them singletons. Points on this clone: Its target is not known.

The clonotype comes from a woman aged 18-29 years in good health and CMV-seronegative. The gene calls are TRBV11-3 and TRBJ2-4; 11 nucleotides line up with TRBD1. The specimen was PBMCs. The CDR3 loop is CASSQGQGGIQYF. The CDR3 bases are TGTGCCAGCAGCCAGGGACAGGGGGGCATTCAGTACTTC.